A single sample gave rise to the 5 T cell receptor beta chains below, sequenced in a study of T-cell reconstitution after alpha-beta-depleted transplantation in children. Unique molecular identifiers tagged the TCRbeta library. TCRdb called the PCR reads again in MiXCR, with one record for every CDR3 protein. Counted here are hundreds of thousands of distinct CDR3 sequences, 30% to 35% occurring once; the ten biggest clones make up about 2.3%. The starting material was PBMCs from the stem cell graft donor, obtained from the stem cell graft. The receptors were sampled from a human donor who donated a stem cell graft to a child with aplastic anemia.

This clonotype has more than one count but fewer than ten. The gene calls are TRBV20-1 and TRBJ2-1, with 10 bases lining up with TRBD2. From germline, CDR1 is DFQATT and CDR2 SNEGSKA (reference sequence). The V and J ends lost 0 bases and 9 bases, in that order; junction bases with no gene match: 8. The CDR3 is 15 residues long. The CDR3 sequence is CSARDLPSGSGEQFF. DNA for the CDR3: TGCAGTGCTAGAGATCTGCCTAGCGGGAGTGGTGAGCAGTTCTTC.

The chain links TRBV12-3 or TRBV12-4 to TRBJ2-6; D not resolved. The CDR3 sequence is 17 residues long. V gave up 8 bases and J gave up 0 bases, with 17 bases separating them. The CDR3 protein is CASGMAGDTSGANVLTF. CDR3 coding DNA: TGTGCCAGCGGAATGGCAGGTGATACCTCTGGGGCCAACGTCCTGACTTTC.

This clonotype has just a few counts. The chain carries TRBV12-3 or TRBV12-4 and TRBJ2-3, with D possibly matching TRBD2 (6 bases). The CDR3 loop spans 13 amino acids. V dropped 6 bases and J dropped 11 bases, with 18 bases sitting between them. In nucleotides, the CDR3 is TGTGCCAGCAGCCCAATGCGGTCCGGGGGGCAGTATTTT. Protein: CASSPMRSGGQYF.

The rearrangement joins TRBV18 to TRBJ2-7; weak D call: TRBD1 (6 bases). Germline lookup yields CDR1 KGHSH and CDR2 LQKENI. V lost 2 bases and J lost 6, with 11 bases in between. The CDR3 contains 13 residues. The CDR3 here is CASSPDAGAEQYV. The CDR3 bases are TGTGCCAGCTCACCAGATGCAGGGGCCGAGCAGTACGTC.

This clonotype was seen a handful of times. The chain links TRBV5-1 to TRBJ2-7; tentative D call: TRBD1 (6 bases). From germline, CDR1 is SGHRS and CDR2 YFSETQ. The CDR3 has 15 residues. V was trimmed by 4 bases and J by 5 bases, leaving 19 bases between them. The CDR3 DNA follows: TGCGCCAGCAGCCCCACCTCAGGGGCTCCGAACGAGCAGTACTTC. Protein product: CASSPTSGAPNEQYF.